This T cell receptor (beta chain) stems from a study of CD8+ T cells in alopecia areata. Study-wide context: Twice daily, treated patients received 5 to 10 mg of oral tofacitinib. Overall study results and limits: In lesional scalp, particularly from alopecia totalis/universalis, clonality was higher than in normal scalp.

In each case, RNA was isolated and then reverse transcribed into cDNA as the sequencing template. Only in-frame clones appear in the TCRdb table, and some are missing; sequencing was by immunoSEQ multiplex PCR. The table includes 120,000 or so clones, 58% detected once. PBMCs yielded sorted CD4+ and CD8+ T cells. A note on this clone: Its antigen is as yet unknown.

Germline V lookup: CDR1 SGHRS, CDR2 YFSETQ. The V gene lost 2 bases and the J gene lost 5 bases, with 7 bases spanning the gap. CDR3 length: 13 residues. The gene calls are TRBV5-1 and TRBJ2-2; D uncertain. Sample: CD4+ T cells sorted from blood, taken at week 0. The TCR was taken from a human donor with alopecia areata. This chain's CDR3 is CASSFEGTGELFF. The CDR3 nucleotides are TGCGCCAGCAGCTTCGAAGGTACCGGGGAGCTGTTTTTT.